These T cell receptor beta chains were read from a single sample in a study of blood T cell repertoires in COVID-19. Only in-frame clones appear in the TCRdb table, and some are missing; sequencing was by immunoSEQ multiplex PCR. The sample records over 40,000 clones, about nine tenths being singletons. The sequencing input was peripheral blood. The receptors derive from a human donor in a cohort sampled during active COVID-19. CDR3s include the opening cysteine and the closing phenylalanine or tryptophan. Each record gives: V gene, J gene, clone size, D gene, CDR3 protein, CDR3 DNA. D genes are given only for firm matches. Rows may omit the clone size; those that give it use once, few, many or a size class.

TRBV24-1,TRBJ2-1,.,.,CATSEPGLGNEQFF,TGTGCCACCAGTGAACCGGGACTGGGCAATGAGCAGTTCTTC
TRBV5-1,TRBJ2-7,.,TRBD2,CASSASGRADEQYF,TGCGCCAGCAGCGCTAGCGGGAGGGCCGACGAGCAGTACTTC
TRBV28,TRBJ1-2,.,TRBD1,CASTLGGTGVNYGYTF,TGTGCCAGCACCCTAGGGGGGACAGGGGTTAACTATGGCTACACCTTC
TRBV9,TRBJ2-5,once,.,CASSVRQTAQETQYF,TGTGCCAGCAGCGTACGTCAGACAGCCCAAGAGACCCAGTACTTC
TRBV11-3,TRBJ2-1,.,.,CASSFGIYNEQFF,TGTGCCAGCAGCTTCGGTATCTACAATGAGCAGTTCTTC
TRBV20-1,TRBJ1-2,.,.,CSASPGDRYGYTF,TGCAGTGCTAGTCCAGGGGATAGGTATGGCTACACCTTC
TRBV3-1/TRBV3-2,TRBJ2-5,.,.,CASSQAGPRGETQYF,TGTGCCAGCAGCCAAGCTGGACCCCGAGGGGAGACCCAGTACTTC
TRBV12-5,TRBJ2-3,once,.,CASSVYGDRADTQYF,TGTGCTAGTTCGGTATACGGGGATAGGGCAGATACGCAGTATTTT
TRBV27,TRBJ2-3,once,.,CASSSRHDTDTQYF,TGTGCCAGCAGTTCCAGACACGACACAGATACGCAGTATTTT
TRBV24-1,TRBJ2-3,.,.,CATSDSSALVRDTQYF,TGTGCCACCAGTGATTCTAGCGCCCTCGTTCGGGATACGCAGTATTTT
TRBV5-1,TRBJ2-7,.,TRBD1,CASSPTGVPYEQYF,TGCGCCAGCAGCCCGACAGGGGTACCCTACGAGCAGTACTTC
TRBV2,TRBJ1-4,.,.,CASSKPGTTNEKLFF,TGTGCCAGCAGTAAACCGGGAACAACTAATGAAAAACTGTTTTTT
TRBV12-3/TRBV12-4,TRBJ2-7,.,.,CASAPGPYEQYF,TGTGCCAGCGCTCCAGGGCCCTACGAGCAGTACTTC
TRBV6-5,TRBJ2-1,.,TRBD2,CASQIAGGTYNEQFF,TGTGCCAGCCAAATAGCGGGAGGAACCTACAATGAGCAGTTCTTC
TRBV19,TRBJ2-4,.,TRBD2,CASSMLSTSGHAKNIQYF,TGTGCCAGTAGTATGTTGTCGACTAGCGGGCATGCCAAAAACATTCAGTACTTC
TRBV2,TRBJ2-3,.,.,CASSSQPVITDTQYF,TGTGCCAGCAGTTCACAGCCGGTAATCACAGATACGCAGTATTTT
TRBV4-3,TRBJ2-2,.,TRBD2,CASSRAPAGANTGELFF,TGCGCCAGCAGCAGGGCCCCAGCGGGGGCGAACACCGGGGAGCTGTTTTTT
TRBV3-1/TRBV3-2,TRBJ2-1,.,.,CASSRGGVTYNEQFF,TGTGCCAGCAGCCGAGGGGGGGTCACCTACAATGAGCAGTTCTTC
TRBV4-2,TRBJ2-2,.,.,CASSQDPAANTGELFF,TGTGCCAGCAGCCAAGATCCTGCGGCGAACACCGGGGAGCTGTTTTTT
TRBV18,TRBJ1-2,.,TRBD1,CASSPSPPGTGGNYGYTF,TGTGCCAGCTCACCGTCCCCCCCTGGGACAGGGGGTAACTATGGCTACACCTTC
TRBV12-3/TRBV12-4,TRBJ1-4,.,.,CASSQWGREKLFF,TGTGCCAGCAGTCAATGGGGGCGTGAAAAACTGTTTTTT
TRBV12-3/TRBV12-4,TRBJ1-1,.,.,CASSEGDLEAFF,TGTGCCAGCAGTGAGGGGGACCTTGAAGCTTTCTTT
TRBV18,TRBJ1-2,.,.,CASSYEGEWGYTF,TGTGCCAGCTCCTACGAAGGGGAATGGGGCTACACCTTC
TRBV9,TRBJ2-1,.,.,CASSPSDFYNEQFF,TGTGCCAGCAGCCCTTCTGACTTCTACAATGAGCAGTTCTTC
TRBV7-9,TRBJ2-3,.,.,CASSLGDTNTDTQYF,TGTGCCAGCAGCCTCGGGGACACCAACACAGATACGCAGTATTTT
TRBV10-3,TRBJ2-5,.,TRBD2,CAISERLAGGPRGETQYF,TGTGCCATCAGTGAAAGGCTAGCGGGAGGGCCCCGGGGGGAGACCCAGTACTTC
TRBV3-1/TRBV3-2,TRBJ2-7,once,TRBD2,CASSSFGTSLEQYF,TGTGCCAGCAGCTCCTTTGGGACTAGTCTGGAGCAGTACTTC
TRBV5-1,TRBJ2-7,.,.,CASSLGDSAYEQYF,TGCGCCAGCAGCCTGGGAGACAGTGCCTACGAGCAGTACTTC
TRBV2,TRBJ1-1,.,.,CASSLGTEAFF,TGTGCCAGCAGCCTCGGCACTGAAGCTTTCTTT
TRBV15,TRBJ2-7,.,TRBD1,CATSRTGRSYEQYF,TGTGCCACCAGCAGGACAGGGAGATCCTACGAGCAGTACTTC
TRBV5-1,TRBJ1-2,.,TRBD1,CASSLASTGGGYTF,TGCGCCAGCAGCTTGGCCTCTACAGGGGGTGGCTACACCTTC
TRBV11-1,TRBJ2-3,.,.,CASSLERTVGTQYF,TGTGCCAGCAGCTTAGAAAGGACAGTCGGTACGCAGTATTTT
TRBV5-1,TRBJ2-1,once,TRBD2,CASSPRVAGYNEQFF,TGCGCCAGCAGCCCCCGAGTAGCGGGGTACAATGAGCAGTTCTTC
TRBV12-3/TRBV12-4,TRBJ2-3,once,.,CASRPQTDTQYF,TGTGCCAGCCGTCCTCAGACAGATACGCAGTATTTT
TRBV5-1,TRBJ2-7,once,.,CASSLGGGGEYEQYF,TGCGCCAGCAGCTTGGGAGGAGGGGGCGAATACGAGCAGTACTTC
TRBV13,TRBJ2-6,.,TRBD1,CASSRLGTGLTSGANVLTF,TGTGCCAGCAGCCGCCTCGGGACAGGCCTAACCTCTGGGGCCAACGTCCTGACTTTC
TRBV4-1,TRBJ1-4,.,.,CASSPRGRGNEKLFF,TGCGCCAGCAGCCCCCGGGGCAGGGGTAATGAAAAACTGTTTTTT
TRBV2,TRBJ1-5,few,.,CASSGGKGGQPQHF,TGTGCCAGCAGTGGAGGGAAGGGTGGACAGCCCCAGCATTTT
TRBV6-5,TRBJ2-1,.,TRBD2,CASFRTSNEQFF,TGTGCCAGCTTCCGGACTAGCAATGAGCAGTTCTTC
TRBV6-2/TRBV6-3,TRBJ2-7,.,.,CASSYVGRGIYEQYF,TGTGCCAGCAGTTACGTCGGCAGGGGAATCTACGAGCAGTACTTC
TRBV3-1/TRBV3-2,TRBJ2-5,.,.,CASSPGETQYF,TGTGCCAGCAGCCCGGGGGAGACCCAGTACTTC
TRBV2,TRBJ1-4,.,.,CASRATGTNEKLFF,TGTGCCAGCAGAGCTACAGGGACTAATGAAAAACTGTTTTTT
TRBV4-3,TRBJ1-1,once,.,CASSDNWNTEAFF,TGCGCCAGCAGCGACAACTGGAACACTGAAGCTTTCTTT
TRBV29-1,TRBJ2-3,.,TRBD2,CSVISGAADTQYF,TGCAGCGTTATCAGCGGGGCGGCAGATACGCAGTATTTT
TRBV24-1,TRBJ1-2,.,.,CATSDSADSLRGDGYTF,TGTGCCACCAGTGATTCGGCGGACAGTCTGAGAGGGGATGGCTACACCTTC
TRBV10-1,TRBJ2-1,.,TRBD2,CASRLAGKECSYNEQFF,TGCGCCAGCAGACTAGCGGGAAAGGAGTGTTCCTACAATGAGCAGTTCTTC
TRBV21-1,TRBJ2-1,.,.,CASRSKTSGSHNEQFF,TGTGCCAGCAGAAGTAAGACTAGCGGGAGTCACAATGAGCAGTTCTTC
TRBV3-1/TRBV3-2,TRBJ2-7,.,TRBD1,CASSPPPQGGVVNEQYF,TGTGCCAGCAGCCCTCCTCCACAGGGGGGTGTCGTGAACGAGCAGTACTTC
TRBV19,TRBJ1-6,.,.,CASSIGQVGSPLHF,TGTGCCAGTAGTATCGGACAAGTTGGTTCACCCCTCCACTTT
TRBV27,TRBJ2-1,.,TRBD2,CATWDHRGLAYNEQFF,TGTGCCACCTGGGATCATAGGGGACTAGCGTACAATGAGCAGTTCTTC
TRBV6-5,TRBJ1-6,.,.,CASEVVGLLHSPLHF,TGTGCCAGCGAGGTGGTGGGACTTCTCCATTCACCCCTCCACTTT
TRBV9,TRBJ2-5,.,.,CASGIGGREETQYF,TGTGCCAGCGGGATAGGGGGGAGGGAAGAGACCCAGTACTTC
TRBV11-1,TRBJ2-2,.,.,CASAARTPNTGELFF,TGTGCCAGCGCCGCCCGCACTCCGAACACCGGGGAGCTGTTTTTT